A single sample is the source of the 29 T cell receptor beta chains below, sequenced in a study of blood T cell repertoires in COVID-19. TCRdb's table, derived via immunoSEQ multiplex PCR, lists solely in-frame clones and lacks some. The table lists some 130,000 clones, just over 85% of them singletons. The specimen was PBMCs or T cells enriched from blood (not recorded which). These receptors all come from a man aged 50 to 59 who had recovered from COVID-19.

The chain carries TRBV11-3 and TRBJ2-5; 13 positions agree with TRBD2. The CDR3 has 16 residues. After removal of 4 bases from V and 6 bases from J, the junction contained 8 bases not matched to a gene. From germline, CDR1 is SGHNT and CDR2 YENEEA. The chain's CDR3 is CASSSGLAGEVKTQYF. DNA of the CDR3: TGTGCCAGCAGCTCCGGACTAGCGGGGGAAGTAAAGACCCAGTACTTC.

The chain carries TRBV5-1 and TRBJ1-4; a possible D gene is TRBD1 (5 bases). The CDR3 consists of 17 residues. V lost 0 bases, J lost 4 bases, and 16 bases lay in between. Germline V CDR1 and CDR2: SGHRS, YFSETQ. CDR3 coding DNA: TGCGCCAGCAGCTTGGAACCGGGGGGATATGGTAATGAAAAACTGTTTTTT. This encodes CASSLEPGGYGNEKLFF.

This clone was observed a handful of times. This chain uses TRBV18 with TRBJ2-1, with 7 bases that match TRBD1. This CDR3 spans 14 amino acids. V shed 8 bases and J 5 bases; nucleotides not matched to a gene: 9. The germline V gene encodes CDR1 KGHSH and CDR2 LQKENI. CDR3 DNA: TGTGCCAGCGTCTTACAGGGGATACACAATGAGCAGTTCTTC. It translates to CASVLQGIHNEQFF.

The rearrangement uses TRBV5-1 and TRBJ2-1; 15 nucleotides agree with TRBD2. Germline loops: CDR1 SGHRS, CDR2 YFSETQ. The CDR3 covers 15 residues. V shed 4 bases, J shed 7 bases, and the junction held 3 bases outside the gene matches. CDR3 sequence: CASSAGLAGGNEQFF. The CDR3 nucleotides are TGCGCCAGCAGCGCGGGACTAGCGGGAGGTAATGAGCAGTTCTTC.

This clone appeared once. This chain joins TRBV7-2 and TRBJ2-3, with 10 bases that match TRBD2. Germline V CDR1 and CDR2: SGHTA, FQGNSA. The length of the CDR3 is 17 residues. V was clipped by 0 bases and J by 0 bases; unmatched bases: 3. CDR3 coding DNA: TGTGCCAGCAGCTTAGCAGGAGCGGGGGGGAGCACAGATACGCAGTATTTT. Its translation is CASSLAGAGGSTDTQYF.

The V gene is TRBV4-3, the J gene TRBJ1-4; 8 nucleotides agree with TRBD1. The CDR3 loop spans 16 amino acids. Germline CDR1 and CDR2: LGHNA and YSLEER. With 0 bases clipped from V and 5 bases from J, the junction kept 5 bases outside the gene matches. CDR3 region: CASSQDWQGANEKLFF. In nucleotides, the CDR3 is TGCGCCAGCAGCCAAGACTGGCAGGGGGCGAATGAAAAACTGTTTTTT.

The CDR3 spells CASSYSGLSNEKLFF. CDR3 DNA sequence: TGTGCCAGCAGTTATTCGGGACTGAGTAATGAAAAACTGTTTTTT. This sequence joins TRBV6-5 and TRBJ1-4; D might be TRBD1 (5 bases). The germline gives CDR1 MNHEY, CDR2 SVGAGI. V lost 3 bases to trimming and J lost 4 bases, with 12 bases between them. The CDR3 is 15 amino acids.

This chain connects TRBV5-6 to TRBJ2-3; 10 positions match TRBD2. The CDR3 is made up of 18 amino acids. V dropped 1 base and J dropped 4; count of bases not matched to a gene: 12. From germline, CDR1 is SGHDT and CDR2 YYEEEE. CDR3 protein: CASSLLFSAGGPPDTQYF. The CDR3 DNA reads TGTGCCAGCAGCTTGTTATTTTCAGCGGGAGGGCCGCCAGATACGCAGTATTTT.

J is TRBJ1-4 and V is TRBV7-9; D is undetermined. The CDR3 consists of 16 residues. The V end was cut by 0 bases, the J end by 0 bases, with 8 bases between. Germline lookup yields CDR1 SEHNR and CDR2 FQNEAQ (reference sequence). CDR3 loop: CASSLAQSPTNEKLFF. The CDR3 DNA reads as TGTGCCAGCAGCTTAGCTCAGTCCCCAACTAATGAAAAACTGTTTTTT.

The V call is TRBV19, the J call TRBJ1-2; D perhaps matches TRBD1 (6 bases). CDR1 LNHDA and CDR2 SQIVND come from the germline V gene (reference sequence). Trimming removed 0 bases from V and 6 bases from J, with 11 bases in between. This CDR3 has 14 amino acids. The CDR3 is CASSIEGGRNGYTF. Written as DNA, the CDR3 is TGTGCCAGTAGTATAGAGGGGGGGCGGAATGGCTACACCTTC.

In its sample, this clone was seen a few times. The rearrangement links TRBV19 to TRBJ1-1; a possible D gene is TRBD1 (5 bases). In germline, CDR1 is LNHDA, CDR2 SQIVND (reference sequence). There are 14 residues in the CDR3. V gave up 7 bases and J gave up 3 bases, with 15 bases separating them. This CDR3 is CASITPGGYTEAFF. CDR3 DNA: TGTGCCAGTATCACCCCCGGGGGGTACACTGAAGCTTTCTTT.

In its sample, this clone was seen once. The chain joins TRBV7-9 to TRBJ1-1; weak D call: TRBD1 (6 bases). Germline V gene data show CDR1 as SEHNR and CDR2 as FQNEAQ (reference sequence). V lost 5 bases and J 9 bases, leaving 13 bases between the germline ends. This CDR3 has 12 amino acids. CDR3 protein: CASSQQGRQAFF. The CDR3 DNA follows: TGTGCCAGCAGCCAACAGGGACGTCAAGCTTTCTTT.

This chain uses TRBV7-8 with TRBJ2-7, with 7 bases matching TRBD2. Germline V lookup: CDR1 SGHVS, CDR2 FQNEAQ. CDR3 size: 16 residues. V shed 5 bases and J 5 bases; nucleotides not matched to a gene: 15. CDR3 in amino acids: CASSRLGAGEKDEQYF. In nucleotides, the CDR3 is TGTGCCAGCAGCCGCCTAGGTGCGGGAGAGAAGGACGAGCAGTACTTC.

The rearrangement links TRBV6-5 to TRBJ2-2; 11 nucleotides match TRBD2. Germline V CDR1 and CDR2: MNHEY, SVGAGI. The CDR3 contains 16 residues. Unmatched junction bases numbered 3, after V lost 2 bases and J lost 4 bases. The CDR3 is CASSYRLAGGTGELFF. The CDR3 nucleotides are TGTGCCAGCAGTTACCGGCTAGCGGGGGGCACCGGGGAGCTGTTTTTT.

The gene calls are TRBV6-5 and TRBJ2-3; 9 bases are shared with TRBD2. Unmatched junction bases numbered 6, after V lost 6 bases and J lost 5 bases. CDR1 and CDR2 (germline): MNHEY, SVGAGI. The CDR3 extends over 14 amino acids. CDR3 residues: CASSRGLARDTQYF. The DNA of the CDR3 is TGTGCCAGCAGCCGTGGACTAGCGAGAGATACGCAGTATTTT.

The chain carries TRBV24-1 and TRBJ2-2; D uncertain. Germline CDR1 and CDR2: KGHDR and SFDVKD. Trimming took off 2 bases at V and 6 bases at J, with 9 bases between the two ends. This CDR3 has 14 residues. CDR3 residues: CATSDSRSAGELFF. CDR3 coding DNA: TGTGCCACCAGTGATTCTCGTTCCGCCGGGGAGCTGTTTTTT.

This clone appeared a single time. V is TRBV6-5 and J is TRBJ2-2; TRBD1 matches at 8 bases. V lost 5 bases to trimming and J lost 2 bases; unmatched junction nucleotides: 4. Germline loops: CDR1 MNHEY, CDR2 SVGAGI. The CDR3 covers 15 residues. CDR3 in DNA: TGTGCCAGCAGTACAGACAGGGGAAACACCGGGGAGCTGTTTTTT. Its protein is CASSTDRGNTGELFF.

The CDR3 reads CASSLTPSGRAETQYF. The CDR3 DNA follows: TGTGCCAGCAGCTTAACGCCTAGCGGGAGGGCAGAGACCCAGTACTTC. V and J are TRBV7-2 and TRBJ2-5, with 12 bases matching TRBD2. The germline CDR1 and CDR2 sequences are SGHTA and FQGNSA. V shed 2 bases and J 4 bases; nucleotides not matched to a gene: 5. The CDR3 consists of 16 residues.

This clone has just one count. This rearrangement joins TRBV10-3 to TRBJ2-4, with a tentative D call TRBD2 (5 bases). V lost 3 bases, J lost 6 bases, and 9 bases lay in between. The germline V gene encodes CDR1 ENHRY and CDR2 SYGVKD. The CDR3 runs 13 residues. Written as DNA, the CDR3 is TGTGCCATCAGTGACGCCACTAGAAACATTCAGTACTTC. This sequence encodes CAISDATRNIQYF.

This chain connects TRBV27 to TRBJ2-5; 7 bases line up with TRBD1. The CDR3 has 18 amino acids. Germline V gene lookup returns CDR1 MNHEY and CDR2 SMNVEV (reference sequence). J was trimmed by 2 bases and V by 5 bases; bases with no gene match: 17. The CDR3 loop is CASSKRPPQQGSQETQYF. CDR3 bases: TGTGCCAGCAGTAAACGGCCCCCACAACAGGGGTCTCAAGAGACCCAGTACTTC.

V and J are TRBV19 and TRBJ1-3, with D unresolved. CDR1 and CDR2 from the germline V gene are LNHDA and SQIVND (reference sequence). Trimming stripped 7 bases from V and 0 bases from J, with 16 bases between. CDR3 size: 16 residues. The CDR3 here is CASNQKEGLSGNTIYF. CDR3 nucleotides: TGTGCCAGTAATCAAAAGGAGGGCCTCTCTGGAAACACCATATATTTT.

The rearrangement joins TRBV29-1 to TRBJ2-2; D is unresolved. CDR1 is SQVTM and CDR2 is ANQGSEA in the germline V gene. This CDR3 has 13 amino acids. Between the trimmed V and J ends, which lost 4 bases and 2 bases, there was a span of 8 bases. The CDR3 reads CSVGHTNTGELFF. The CDR3 coding sequence is TGCAGCGTTGGACACACTAACACCGGGGAGCTGTTTTTT.

The chain has TRBV19 and TRBJ2-7; 7 positions agree with TRBD1. The length of the CDR3 is 16 residues. Germline assignment: CDR1 LNHDA and CDR2 SQIVND (reference sequence). The J segment lost 7 bases and the V segment lost 7 bases, leaving 19 bases of the junction unmatched. CDR3 residues: CASTPPRRGREGEQYV. Here the CDR3 DNA reads TGTGCCAGTACCCCCCCTCGAAGGGGGCGAGAGGGGGAGCAGTACGTC.

The chain joins TRBV2 to TRBJ2-3; D uncertain. This CDR3 spans 12 amino acids. Germline V gene data show CDR1 as SNHLY and CDR2 as FYNNEI. V was shortened by 4 bases and J by 5 bases, with 7 bases between the two germline ends. DNA for the CDR3: TGTGCCAGCAGTGTAATCCTAGATACGCAGTATTTT. Amino acids: CASSVILDTQYF.

This clone was observed a handful of times. The chain carries TRBV6-5 and TRBJ2-7; 8 bases are shared with TRBD2. The V and J ends lost 4 bases and 4 bases, in that order; junction bases with no gene match: 9. Germline V gene lookup returns CDR1 MNHEY and CDR2 SVGAGI. This CDR3 has 15 amino acids. The CDR3 nucleotides are TGTGCCAGCAGTTTCGCGGGAGGCCCCCTTTACGAGCAGTACTTC. This translates into CASSFAGGPLYEQYF.

This clone was detected a few times. The chain recombines TRBV29-1 with TRBJ2-3, with D possibly matching TRBD2 (6 bases). Germline V gene lookup returns CDR1 SQVTM and CDR2 ANQGSEA. The CDR3 runs 14 residues. The V end lost 6 bases, the J end lost 0 bases, and 13 bases lay between the germline ends. The CDR3 DNA reads as TGCAGCGTGGCGAGGAGGGAAAGCACAGATACGCAGTATTTT. It specifies CSVARRESTDTQYF.

The J gene is TRBJ1-2, the V gene TRBV4-1, with D maybe TRBD1 (5 bases). CDR3 size: 15 residues. Trimming removed 0 bases from V and 7 bases from J, with 15 bases in between. The germline V gene encodes CDR1 MGHRA and CDR2 YSYEKL. CDR3 nucleotides: TGCGCCAGCAGCCAAGATGAAAGGGGCGTAGGTGGCTACACCTTC. Protein sequence: CASSQDERGVGGYTF.

CDR3 region: CASSPNLANTGELFF. CDR3 coding DNA: TGTGCCAGCAGCCCTAATCTCGCGAACACCGGGGAGCTGTTTTTT. The chain uses TRBV6-2 or TRBV6-3 and TRBJ2-2; D remains unclear. V lost 6 bases and J lost 0, with 11 bases in between. The CDR3 has 15 amino acids. Looked up from germline, CDR1 is MNHEY and CDR2 is SVGEGT.

This clone was picked up one time. The chain carries TRBV5-6 and TRBJ1-2; D might be TRBD1 (5 bases). Germline CDR1 SGHDT, CDR2 YYEEEE. The V and J ends lost 2 bases and 4 bases respectively, with 12 bases between them. This CDR3 is built from 14 residues. CDR3 bases: TGTGCCAGCAGCTTTTCCGACAGCCTCTATGGCTACACCTTC. Protein product: CASSFSDSLYGYTF. Based on the CDR3 plus reference TRBV5-6 and TRBJ1-2, the full variable domain is DAGVTQSPTHLIKTRGQQVTLRCSPKSGHDTVSWYQQALGQGPQFIFQYYEEEERQRGNFPDRFSGHQFPNYSSELNVNALLLGDSALYLCASSFSDSLYGYTFGSGTRLTVV.